The clone carrying this T cell receptor beta chain was counted at least ten times. The sample is drawn from a study of T cells in Graves' hyperthyroidism and ophthalmopathy. CDR1 and CDR2 (germline): MDHEN, SYDVKM. The CDR3 extends over 15 amino acids. The V gene lost 2 bases and the J gene lost 3 bases, with 14 bases spanning the gap. TCR beta CDR3 region amplification was performed from RNA transcripts. In the first-round RT-PCR of the TCR CDR3, the HTBI primer set was used. TCRdb itself ran the multiplex PCR reads through MiXCR, one entry per CDR3 protein. Of a few hundred thousand distinct CDR3 sequences listed, less than 15% were seen once; the top ten hold 9% to 9.5%.

This TCR derives from a young woman with Graves' hyperthyroidism. This sequence joins TRBV28 and TRBJ2-7, with D perhaps matching TRBD2 (5 bases). Sequencing was performed on blood. Here the CDR3 reads CASSLALGELYEQYF. The CDR3 DNA is TGTGCCAGCAGTTTAGCCCTCGGGGAACTCTACGAGCAGTACTTC.